Below, 5 T cell receptor beta chains from the same sample are listed, as sequenced in a study of blood T cell repertoires in COVID-19. TCRdb's table, derived via immunoSEQ multiplex PCR, lists solely in-frame clones and lacks some. The sample carries some 120,000 clones, around 80% recorded once. The sample comprised peripheral blood. These receptors originate from a woman aged 65 to 85 with acute or convalescent COVID-19.

The V call is TRBV28, the J call TRBJ2-3, with a possible D match to TRBD2 (5 bases). The V and J ends lost 5 bases and 8 bases respectively, with 14 bases between them. Germline loops: CDR1 MDHEN, CDR2 SYDVKM. The CDR3 contains 13 residues. CDR3 sequence reads: CASSPASLSTQYF. Here the CDR3 DNA reads TGTGCCAGCAGTCCAGCTAGCTTGAGTACGCAGTATTTT.

V usage is TRBV12-3 or TRBV12-4 and J usage is TRBJ1-4; D is unclear. V gave up 6 bases and J gave up 10 bases, with 15 bases separating them. The CDR3 runs 13 residues. The CDR3 loop reads CASSPSRDGKLFF. In nucleotides, the CDR3 is TGTGCCAGCAGCCCCAGCCGGGATGGAAAACTGTTTTTT.

The chain employs TRBV3-1 (or the pseudogene TRBV3-2) and TRBJ2-7, with 10 nucleotides matching TRBD2. V trimming: 5 bases; J trimming: 5 bases; junction bases outside the gene matches: 18. CDR1 and CDR2 from the germline V gene are LGHDT and YNNKEL (reference sequence). This CDR3 spans 18 amino acids. The CDR3 DNA sequence: TGTGCCAGCAGCGTCCTGATATCGAGCGGGGGGGCCGCCGACGAGCAGTACTTC. This codes for CASSVLISSGGAADEQYF.

V usage is TRBV5-1 and J usage is TRBJ1-2, with D possibly matching TRBD1 (6 bases). V was shortened by 2 bases and J by 9 bases, with 20 bases between the two germline ends. This CDR3 comprises 15 residues. Looked up from germline, CDR1 is SGHRS and CDR2 is YFSETQ. The CDR3 DNA reads TGCGCCAGCAGCTTAGGGGGTGACACGATGGGGAGCTACACCTTC. Amino acids: CASSLGGDTMGSYTF. Supplemented by reference TRBV5-1 and TRBJ1-2, the full variable domain reads KAGVTQTPRYLIKTRGQQVTLSCSPISGHRSVSWYQQTPGQGLQFLFEYFSETQRNKGNFPGRFSGRQFSNSRSEMNVSTLELGDSALYLCASSLGGDTMGSYTFGSGTRLTVV.

V gene TRBV7-8 combines with J gene TRBJ1-2; weak D call: TRBD1 (5 bases). CDR1 is SGHVS, CDR2 FQNEAQ, per germline. The CDR3 contains 16 residues. Trimming shortened V by 3 bases and J by 1 base, and 15 bases separated the two germline ends. CDR3 sequence: CASSFLRVVINYGYTF. CDR3 bases: TGTGCCAGCAGCTTTCTCAGGGTGGTGATTAACTATGGCTACACCTTC.